The rows below give T cell receptor beta chains drawn from one sample of a study of blood T cell repertoires in COVID-19. Sequencing used immunoSEQ multiplex PCR; TCRdb keeps in-frame clones, though not all of them. The sample yields tens of thousands of clones, about three quarters seen once. The sequenced material came from peripheral blood. The receptor source for this set is a woman of 80 years or more with acute or convalescent COVID-19. Both conserved end residues are part of each CDR3. A D gene is named only where the DNA matches it firmly. For some rows the clone size is stated as once, few or many, or as a class when expanded; others skip it.

clone_size d_call j_call v_call cdr3_length cdr3_nt cdr3_aa
. TRBD1 TRBJ2-7 TRBV18 13 TGTGCCAGCTCACCAGGGACAGGGTCCGAGCAGTACTTC CASSPGTGSEQYF
. . TRBJ2-7 TRBV5-1 15 TGCGCCAGCAGCCCCCGAGGCTCGAGCTCCTACGAGCAGTACTTC CASSPRGSSSYEQYF
. . TRBJ1-1 TRBV11-3 13 TGTGCCAGCAGCTTTGATAGGGAGGCCGAAGCTTTCTTT CASSFDREAEAFF
. . TRBJ1-5 TRBV30 14 TGTGCCTGGGCTAAGAAGTTTAGCAATCAGCCCCAGCATTTT CAWAKKFSNQPQHF
. TRBD1 TRBJ2-7 TRBV6-5 14 TGTGCCAGCAGAAGCCGGGACAGGGTCCACGAGCAGTACTTC CASRSRDRVHEQYF
few . TRBJ1-1 TRBV15 14 TGTGCCACCAGCAGACCGACAGGGAACACTGAAGCTTTCTTT CATSRPTGNTEAFF
. . TRBJ1-1 TRBV2 13 TGTGCCAGCAGGCAATCTTCGGTCACTGAAGCTTTCTTT CASRQSSVTEAFF
. . TRBJ1-5 TRBV6-2/TRBV6-3 15 TGTGCCAGCAGTTACTCGGTGACACTTAATCAGCCCCAGCATTTT CASSYSVTLNQPQHF
once . TRBJ2-1 TRBV7-6 15 TGTGCCAGCAGCCCCCGGACTCCCCCCTACAATGAGCAGTTCTTC CASSPRTPPYNEQFF
. . TRBJ2-4 TRBV28 15 TGTGCCAGCAGTTTCGTCGGGGCCAGGGGAAACATTCAGTACTTC CASSFVGARGNIQYF
. . TRBJ2-3 TRBV11-2 14 TGTGCCAGCAGCTTATTAGTGGGCCCAGATACGCAGTATTTT CASSLLVGPDTQYF
. . TRBJ1-1 TRBV19 15 TGTGCCAGTAGCTCCTTACAGGGAAGAAACACTGAAGCTTTCTTT CASSSLQGRNTEAFF
. . TRBJ1-6 TRBV30 16 TGTGCCTGGAGTGTAGGCAGACTCCGTAACGGTTCACCCCTCCACTTT CAWSVGRLRNGSPLHF
. . TRBJ2-1 TRBV10-3 15 TGTGCCATCAGTGAGGGACAGCCCTCCTACAATGAGCAGTTCTTC CAISEGQPSYNEQFF
. . TRBJ1-6 TRBV3-1/TRBV3-2 13 TGTGCCAGCAGCCTGGGCCTTCGTTCACCCCTCCACTTT CASSLGLRSPLHF
. . TRBJ1-5 TRBV6-5 13 TGTGCCAGCAGTCAGGGGAGCAATCAGCCCCAGCATTTT CASSQGSNQPQHF
. . TRBJ1-5 TRBV19 15 TGTGCCAGTAGTTGGCAGTATCTTAGCAATCAGCCCCAGCATTTT CASSWQYLSNQPQHF
. TRBD1 TRBJ1-5 TRBV6-5 12 TGTGCCAGCAGTTCCAGGGGGCAGCCCCAGCATTTT CASSSRGQPQHF
. TRBD2 TRBJ2-1 TRBV28 14 TGTGCCAGCACCCTCGGGGTAGCGGGTCGGGAGCAGTTCTTC CASTLGVAGREQFF
. . TRBJ2-1 TRBV11-1 15 TGTGCCAGCAGCTTAGCCCTACGCTCGGTGAATGAGCAGTTCTTC CASSLALRSVNEQFF